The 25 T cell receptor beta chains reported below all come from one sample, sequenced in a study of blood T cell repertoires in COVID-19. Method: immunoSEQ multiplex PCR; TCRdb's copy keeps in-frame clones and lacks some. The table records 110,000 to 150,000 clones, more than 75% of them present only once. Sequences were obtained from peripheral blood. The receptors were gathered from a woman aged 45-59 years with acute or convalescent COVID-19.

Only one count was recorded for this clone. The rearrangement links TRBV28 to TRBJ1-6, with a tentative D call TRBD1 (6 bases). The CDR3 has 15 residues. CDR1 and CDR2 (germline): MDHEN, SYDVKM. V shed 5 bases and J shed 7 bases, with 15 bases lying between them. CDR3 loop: CASSPLLGANSPLHF. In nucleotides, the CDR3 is TGTGCCAGCAGTCCCCTCCTGGGGGCAAATTCACCCCTCCACTTT.

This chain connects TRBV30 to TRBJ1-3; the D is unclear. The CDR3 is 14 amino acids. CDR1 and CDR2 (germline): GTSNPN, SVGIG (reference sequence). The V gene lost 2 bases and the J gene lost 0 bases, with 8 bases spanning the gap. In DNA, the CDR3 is TGTGCCTGGAGTCCCGGGTCCTCTGGAAACACCATATATTTT. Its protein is CAWSPGSSGNTIYF.

The CDR3 loop reads CASSQARGGEKLFF. CDR3 DNA sequence: TGTGCCAGCAGCCAAGCCAGGGGTGGTGAAAAACTGTTTTTT. J is TRBJ1-4 and V is TRBV3-1 (or the pseudogene TRBV3-2); D is possibly TRBD1 (6 bases). Trimming left V 1 base short and J 7 bases short, with 10 bases between. The CDR3 consists of 14 residues. In germline, CDR1 is LGHDT, CDR2 YNNKEL (reference sequence).

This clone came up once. CDR3 nucleotides: TGTGCCAGCAGTTACTCCTCAGGGGATCAGCCCCAGCATTTT. Protein product: CASSYSSGDQPQHF. The chain is built from TRBV6-5 and TRBJ1-5; D might be TRBD1 (6 bases). Germline CDR1 is MNHEY and CDR2 is SVGAGI. The CDR3 sequence is 14 residues long. Between the trimmed V and J ends, which lost 0 bases and 5 bases, there was a span of 8 bases.

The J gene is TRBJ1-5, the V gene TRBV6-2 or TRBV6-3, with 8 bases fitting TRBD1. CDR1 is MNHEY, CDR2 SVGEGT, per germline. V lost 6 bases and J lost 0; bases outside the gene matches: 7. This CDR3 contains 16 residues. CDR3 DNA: TGTGCCAGCAGCCACCCGACAGGGGATAGCAATCAGCCCCAGCATTTT. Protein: CASSHPTGDSNQPQHF.

Here the CDR3 reads CASSPGTTYEQYF. The DNA of the CDR3 is TGTGCCAGCAGTCCCGGGACAACTTACGAGCAGTACTTC. V is TRBV12-3 or TRBV12-4 and J is TRBJ2-7; TRBD1 might be the D (6 bases). V was cut by 5 bases and J by 4 bases, with 12 bases left in between. The CDR3 has 13 residues.

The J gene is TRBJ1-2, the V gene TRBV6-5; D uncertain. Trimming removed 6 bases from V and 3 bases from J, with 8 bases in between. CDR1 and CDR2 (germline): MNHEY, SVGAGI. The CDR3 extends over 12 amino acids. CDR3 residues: CASSQADYGYTF. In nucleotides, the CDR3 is TGTGCCAGCAGCCAGGCAGACTATGGCTACACCTTC.

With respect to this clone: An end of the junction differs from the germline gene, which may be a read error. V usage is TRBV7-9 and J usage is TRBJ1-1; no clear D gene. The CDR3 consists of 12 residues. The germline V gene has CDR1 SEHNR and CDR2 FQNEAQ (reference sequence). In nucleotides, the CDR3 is TGTGCCAGCAGCTTAGCAATTGGGTACTGGAGATTT. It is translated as CASSLAIGYWRF.

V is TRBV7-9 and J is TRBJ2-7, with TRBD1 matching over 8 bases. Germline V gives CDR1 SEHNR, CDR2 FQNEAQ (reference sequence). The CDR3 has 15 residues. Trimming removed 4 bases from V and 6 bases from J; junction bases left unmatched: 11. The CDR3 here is CASSSPQGATFEQYF. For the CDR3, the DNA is TGTGCCAGCAGCTCTCCTCAGGGGGCAACATTCGAGCAGTACTTC.

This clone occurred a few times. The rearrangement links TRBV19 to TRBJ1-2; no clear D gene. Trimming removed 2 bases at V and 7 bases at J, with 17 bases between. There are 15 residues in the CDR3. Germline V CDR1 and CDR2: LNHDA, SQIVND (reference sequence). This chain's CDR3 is CASSIQRSGSGGYTF. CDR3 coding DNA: TGTGCCAGTAGTATACAGCGGAGCGGGAGTGGTGGCTACACCTTC.

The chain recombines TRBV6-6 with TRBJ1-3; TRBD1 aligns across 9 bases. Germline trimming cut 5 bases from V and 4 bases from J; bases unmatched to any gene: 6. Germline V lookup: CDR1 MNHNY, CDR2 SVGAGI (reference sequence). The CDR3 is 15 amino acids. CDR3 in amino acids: CASSKQGAPGNTIYF. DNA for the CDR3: TGTGCCAGCAGTAAACAGGGGGCCCCCGGAAACACCATATATTTT.

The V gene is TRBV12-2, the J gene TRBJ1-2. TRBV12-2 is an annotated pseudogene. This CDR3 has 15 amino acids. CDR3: CASRFPRDIGGGYTF. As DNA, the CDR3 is TGTGCAAGTCGCTTCCCCCGGGATATCGGCGGCGGCTACACCTTC.

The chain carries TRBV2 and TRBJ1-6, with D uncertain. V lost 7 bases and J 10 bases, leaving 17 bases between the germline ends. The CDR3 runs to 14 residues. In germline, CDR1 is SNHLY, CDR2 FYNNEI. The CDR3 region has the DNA TGTGCCAGCATGGAGGAGGCTCCGGACTCACCCCTCCACTTT. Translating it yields CASMEEAPDSPLHF.

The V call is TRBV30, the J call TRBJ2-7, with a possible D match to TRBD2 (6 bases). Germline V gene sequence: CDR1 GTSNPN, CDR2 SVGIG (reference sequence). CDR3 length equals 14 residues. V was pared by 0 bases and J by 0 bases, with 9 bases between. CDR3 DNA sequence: TGTGCCTGGAGTGTTGGAGGGAGCTCCTACGAGCAGTACTTC. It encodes CAWSVGGSSYEQYF.

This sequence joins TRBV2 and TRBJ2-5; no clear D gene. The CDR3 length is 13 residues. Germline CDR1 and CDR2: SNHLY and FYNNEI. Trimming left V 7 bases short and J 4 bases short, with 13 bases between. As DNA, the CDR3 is TGTGCCAGCACGGGTCCCGTCAGAGAGACCCAGTACTTC. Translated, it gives CASTGPVRETQYF.

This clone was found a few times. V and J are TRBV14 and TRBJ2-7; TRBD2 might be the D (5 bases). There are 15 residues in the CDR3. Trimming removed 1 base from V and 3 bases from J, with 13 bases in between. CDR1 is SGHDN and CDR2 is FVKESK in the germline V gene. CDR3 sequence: CASSQAVGEVYEQYF. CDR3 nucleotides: TGTGCCAGCAGCCAAGCGGTCGGGGAAGTCTACGAGCAGTACTTC.

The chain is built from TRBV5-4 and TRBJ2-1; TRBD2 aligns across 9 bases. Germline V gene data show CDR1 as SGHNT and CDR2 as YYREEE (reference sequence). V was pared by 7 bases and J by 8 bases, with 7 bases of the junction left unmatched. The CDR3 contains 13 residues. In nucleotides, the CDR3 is TGTGCCAGCGGGTCTAGCGGGGTGGATGAGCAGTTCTTC. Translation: CASGSSGVDEQFF.

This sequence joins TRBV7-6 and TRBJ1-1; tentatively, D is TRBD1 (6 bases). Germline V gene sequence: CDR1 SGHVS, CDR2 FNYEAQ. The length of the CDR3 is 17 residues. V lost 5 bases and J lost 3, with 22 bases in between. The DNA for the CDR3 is TGTGCCAGCAGCGCCCGGACAGCTCTAAGTCGGGACACTGAAGCTTTCTTT. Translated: CASSARTALSRDTEAFF.

CDR3 coding DNA: TGTGCCAGCAGCGAGCATCTACTCTCAGGGGGCCCTGGCTACACCTTC. Protein sequence: CASSEHLLSGGPGYTF. V is TRBV9 and J is TRBJ1-2, with TRBD1 identical over 8 bases. Trimming took 3 bases from V and 7 from J; bases not matched to a gene: 14. The CDR3 sequence is 16 residues long. Germline V gives CDR1 SGDLS, CDR2 YYNGEE.

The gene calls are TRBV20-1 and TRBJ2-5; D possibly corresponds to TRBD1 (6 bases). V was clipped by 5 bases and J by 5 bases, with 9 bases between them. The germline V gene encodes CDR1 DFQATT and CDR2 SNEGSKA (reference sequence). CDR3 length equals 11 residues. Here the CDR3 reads CSAFTGETQYF. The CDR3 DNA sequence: TGCAGTGCTTTTACAGGGGAGACCCAGTACTTC.

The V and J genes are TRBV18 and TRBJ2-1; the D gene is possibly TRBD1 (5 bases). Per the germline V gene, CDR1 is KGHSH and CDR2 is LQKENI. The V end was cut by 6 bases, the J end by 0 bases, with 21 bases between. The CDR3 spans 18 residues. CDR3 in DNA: TGTGCCAGCTCGCCGCAGAGCAGACAGTATAGCTCCTACAATGAGCAGTTCTTC. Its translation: CASSPQSRQYSSYNEQFF.

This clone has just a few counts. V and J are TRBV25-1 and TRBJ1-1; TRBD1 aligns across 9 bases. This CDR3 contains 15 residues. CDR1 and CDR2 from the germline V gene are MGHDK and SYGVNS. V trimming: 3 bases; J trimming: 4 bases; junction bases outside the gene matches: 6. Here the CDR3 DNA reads TGTGCCAGCAGTGACCTAACAGGGGGCGTCACTGAAGCTTTCTTT. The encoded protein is CASSDLTGGVTEAFF.

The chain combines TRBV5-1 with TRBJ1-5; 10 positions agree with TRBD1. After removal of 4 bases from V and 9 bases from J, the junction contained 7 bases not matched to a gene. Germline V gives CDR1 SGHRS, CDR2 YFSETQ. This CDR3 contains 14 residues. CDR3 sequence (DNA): TGCGCCAGCAGCCCTGGACAGGGGGACCGGCCCCAGCATTTT. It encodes CASSPGQGDRPQHF.

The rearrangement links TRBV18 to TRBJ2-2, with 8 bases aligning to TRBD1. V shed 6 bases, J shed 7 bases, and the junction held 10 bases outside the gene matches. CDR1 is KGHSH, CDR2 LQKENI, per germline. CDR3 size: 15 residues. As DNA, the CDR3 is TGTGCCAGCTCTCAACAGGGGGATACCTACGGGGAGCTGTTTTTT. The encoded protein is CASSQQGDTYGELFF.

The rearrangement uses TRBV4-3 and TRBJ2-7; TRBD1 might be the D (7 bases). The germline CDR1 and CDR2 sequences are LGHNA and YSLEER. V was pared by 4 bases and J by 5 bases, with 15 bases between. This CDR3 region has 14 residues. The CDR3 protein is CASSPGGRGDEQYF. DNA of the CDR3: TGCGCCAGCAGCCCCGGAGGCAGGGGGGACGAGCAGTACTTC.